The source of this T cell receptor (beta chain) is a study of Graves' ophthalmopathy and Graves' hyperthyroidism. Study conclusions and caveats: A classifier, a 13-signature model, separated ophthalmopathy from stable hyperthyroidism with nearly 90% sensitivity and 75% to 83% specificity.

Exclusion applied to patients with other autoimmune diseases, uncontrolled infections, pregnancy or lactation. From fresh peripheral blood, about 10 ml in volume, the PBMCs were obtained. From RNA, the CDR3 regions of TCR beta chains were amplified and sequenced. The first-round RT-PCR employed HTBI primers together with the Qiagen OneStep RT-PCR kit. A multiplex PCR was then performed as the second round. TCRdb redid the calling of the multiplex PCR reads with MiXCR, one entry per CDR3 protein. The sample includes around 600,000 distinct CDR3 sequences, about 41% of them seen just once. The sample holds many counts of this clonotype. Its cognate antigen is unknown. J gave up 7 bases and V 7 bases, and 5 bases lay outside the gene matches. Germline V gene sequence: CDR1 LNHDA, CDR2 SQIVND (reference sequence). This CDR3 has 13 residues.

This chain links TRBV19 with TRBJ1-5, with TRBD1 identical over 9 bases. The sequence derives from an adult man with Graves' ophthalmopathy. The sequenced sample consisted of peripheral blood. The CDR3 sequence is CASTQGAGQPQHF. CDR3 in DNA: TGTGCCAGTACACAGGGGGCAGGGCAGCCCCAGCATTTT.